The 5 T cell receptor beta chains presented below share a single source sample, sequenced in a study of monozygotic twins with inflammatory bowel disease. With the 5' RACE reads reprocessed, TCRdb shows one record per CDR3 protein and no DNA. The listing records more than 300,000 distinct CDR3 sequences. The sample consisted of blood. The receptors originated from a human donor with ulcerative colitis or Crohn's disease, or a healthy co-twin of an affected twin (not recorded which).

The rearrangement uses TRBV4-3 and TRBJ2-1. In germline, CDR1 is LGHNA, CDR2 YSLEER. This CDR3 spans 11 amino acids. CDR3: CASGESDEQFF.

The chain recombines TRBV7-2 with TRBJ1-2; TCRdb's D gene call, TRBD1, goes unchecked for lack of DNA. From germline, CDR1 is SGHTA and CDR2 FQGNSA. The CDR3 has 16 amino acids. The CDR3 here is CASSLQTTGIQSGYTF.

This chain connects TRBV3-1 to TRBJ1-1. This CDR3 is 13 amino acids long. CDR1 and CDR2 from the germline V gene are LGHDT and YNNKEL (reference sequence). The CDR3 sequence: CASSQEPNTEAFF.

The CDR3 region is CASSSRPGTDYNYGYTF. The J gene is TRBJ1-2, the V gene TRBV6-5; TCRdb picks TRBD1, but there is no DNA to check that call. The CDR3 covers 17 residues. CDR1 MNHEY and CDR2 SVGAGI come from the germline V gene.

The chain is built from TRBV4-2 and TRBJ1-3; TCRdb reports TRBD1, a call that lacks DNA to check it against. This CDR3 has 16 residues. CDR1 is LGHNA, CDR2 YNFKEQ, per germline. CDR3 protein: CASSQADSYSGNTIYF.